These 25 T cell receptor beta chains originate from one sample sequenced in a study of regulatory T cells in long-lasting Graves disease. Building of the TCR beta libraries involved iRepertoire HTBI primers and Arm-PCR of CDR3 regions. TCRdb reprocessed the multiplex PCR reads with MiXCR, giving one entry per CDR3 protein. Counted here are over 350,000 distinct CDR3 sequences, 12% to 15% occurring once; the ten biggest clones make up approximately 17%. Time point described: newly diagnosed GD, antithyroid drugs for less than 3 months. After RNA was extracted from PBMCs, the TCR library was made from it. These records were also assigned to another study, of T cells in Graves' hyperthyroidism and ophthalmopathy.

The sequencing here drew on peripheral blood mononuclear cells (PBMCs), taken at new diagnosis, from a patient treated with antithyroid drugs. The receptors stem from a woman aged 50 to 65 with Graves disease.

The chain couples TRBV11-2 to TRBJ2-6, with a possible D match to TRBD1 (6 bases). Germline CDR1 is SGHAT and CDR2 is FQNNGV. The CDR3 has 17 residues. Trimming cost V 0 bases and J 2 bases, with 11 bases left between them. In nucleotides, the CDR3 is TGTGCCAGCAGCTTAGATGATCCAGGGGCTGGGGCCAACGTCCTGACTTTC. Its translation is CASSLDDPGAGANVLTF.

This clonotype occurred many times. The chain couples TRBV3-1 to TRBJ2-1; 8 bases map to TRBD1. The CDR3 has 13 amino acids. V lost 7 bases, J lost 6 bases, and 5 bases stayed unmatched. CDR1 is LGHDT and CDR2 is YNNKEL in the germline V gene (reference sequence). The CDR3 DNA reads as TGTGCCAGCAACCCAACAGGGGGCAATGAGCAGTTCTTC. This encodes CASNPTGGNEQFF.

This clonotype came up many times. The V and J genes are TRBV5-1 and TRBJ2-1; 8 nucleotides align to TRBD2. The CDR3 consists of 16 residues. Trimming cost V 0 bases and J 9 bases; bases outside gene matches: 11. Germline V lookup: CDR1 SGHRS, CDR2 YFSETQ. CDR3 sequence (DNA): TGCGCCAGCAGCTTGGGGTCCTCGAGACTAGCGCTTGAGCAGTTCTTC. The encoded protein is CASSLGSSRLALEQFF.

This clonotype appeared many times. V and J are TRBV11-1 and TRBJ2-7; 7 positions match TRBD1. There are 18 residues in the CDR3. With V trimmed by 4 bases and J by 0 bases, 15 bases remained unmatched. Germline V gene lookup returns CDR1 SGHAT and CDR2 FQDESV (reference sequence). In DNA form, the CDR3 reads TGTGCCAGCAGCTCCGAATACGGGACAGCAACCAACTCCTACGAGCAGTACTTC. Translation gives CASSSEYGTATNSYEQYF.

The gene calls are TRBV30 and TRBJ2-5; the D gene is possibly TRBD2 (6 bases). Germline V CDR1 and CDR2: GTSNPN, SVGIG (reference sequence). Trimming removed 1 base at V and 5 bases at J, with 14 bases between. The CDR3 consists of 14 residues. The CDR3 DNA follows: TGTGCCTGGAGTGGGGTGGGAGGTGGCGAGACCCAGTACTTC. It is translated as CAWSGVGGGETQYF.

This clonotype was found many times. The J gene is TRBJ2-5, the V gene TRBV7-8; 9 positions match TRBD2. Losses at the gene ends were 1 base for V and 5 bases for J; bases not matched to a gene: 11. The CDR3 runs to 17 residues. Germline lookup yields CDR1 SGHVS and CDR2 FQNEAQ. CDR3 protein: CASSLGYLASGTETQYF. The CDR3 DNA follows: TGTGCCAGCAGCTTAGGTTACCTGGCTAGCGGGACTGAGACCCAGTACTTC.

DNA of the CDR3: TGTGCCAGCAGCTTCTCTACAGGTAACTCCTACGAGCAGTACTTC. Residues: CASSFSTGNSYEQYF. This rearrangement joins TRBV7-2 to TRBJ2-7; a weak D match, TRBD1 (5 bases). The V end was cut by 3 bases, the J end by 0 bases, with 12 bases between. CDR1 is SGHTA and CDR2 is FQGNSA in the germline V gene. This CDR3 spans 15 amino acids. Based on the CDR3 plus reference TRBV7-2 and TRBJ2-7, the full variable domain is GAGVSQSPSNKVTEKGKDVELRCDPISGHTALYWYRQSLGQGLEFLIYFQGNSAPDKSGLPSDRFSAERTGGSVSTLTIQRTQQEDSAVYLCASSFSTGNSYEQYFGPGTRLTVT.

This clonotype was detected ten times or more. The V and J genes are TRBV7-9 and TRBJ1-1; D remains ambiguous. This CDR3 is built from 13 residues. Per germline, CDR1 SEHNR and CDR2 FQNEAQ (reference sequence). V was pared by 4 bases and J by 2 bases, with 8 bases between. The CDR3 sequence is CASSSGLNTEAFF. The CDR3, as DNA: TGTGCCAGCAGCTCCGGGCTAAACACTGAAGCTTTCTTT.

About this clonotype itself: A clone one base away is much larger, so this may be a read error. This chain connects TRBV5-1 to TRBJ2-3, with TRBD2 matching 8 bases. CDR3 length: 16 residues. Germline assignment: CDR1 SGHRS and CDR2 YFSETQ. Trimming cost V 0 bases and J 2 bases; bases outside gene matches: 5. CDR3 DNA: TGCGCCAGCAGCTTGGTGGCGGGAGGAAACACAGATACGCAGTATTTT. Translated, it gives CASSLVAGGNTDTQYF. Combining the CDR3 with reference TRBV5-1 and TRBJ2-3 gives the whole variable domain KAGVTQTPRYLIKTRGQQVTLSCSPISGHRSVSWYQQTPGQGLQFLFEYFSETQRNKGNFPGRFSGRQFSNSRSEMNVSTLELGDSALYLCASSLVAGGNTDTQYFGPGTRLTVL.

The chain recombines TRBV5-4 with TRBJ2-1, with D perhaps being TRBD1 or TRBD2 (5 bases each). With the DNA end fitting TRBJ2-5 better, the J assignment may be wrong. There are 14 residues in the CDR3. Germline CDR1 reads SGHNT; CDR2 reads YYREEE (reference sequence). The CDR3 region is CASSSRDDQETQYF. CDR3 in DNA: TGTGCCAGCAGCAGCCGGGACGATCAAGAGACCCAGTACTTC.

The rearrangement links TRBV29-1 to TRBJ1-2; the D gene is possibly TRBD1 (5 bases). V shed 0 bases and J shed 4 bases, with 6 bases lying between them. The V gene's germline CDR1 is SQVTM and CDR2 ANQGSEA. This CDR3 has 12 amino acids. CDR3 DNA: TGCAGCGTTGAAGACAGGGCCTATGGCTACACCTTC. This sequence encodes CSVEDRAYGYTF.

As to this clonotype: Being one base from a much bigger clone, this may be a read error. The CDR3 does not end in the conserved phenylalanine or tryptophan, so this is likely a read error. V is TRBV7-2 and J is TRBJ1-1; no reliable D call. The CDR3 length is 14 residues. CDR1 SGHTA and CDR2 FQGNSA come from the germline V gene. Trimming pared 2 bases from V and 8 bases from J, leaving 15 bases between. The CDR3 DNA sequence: TGTGCCAGCAGCTTAAATTCAGTAGTCGACGAAGCTTTCTCT. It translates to CASSLNSVVDEAFS.

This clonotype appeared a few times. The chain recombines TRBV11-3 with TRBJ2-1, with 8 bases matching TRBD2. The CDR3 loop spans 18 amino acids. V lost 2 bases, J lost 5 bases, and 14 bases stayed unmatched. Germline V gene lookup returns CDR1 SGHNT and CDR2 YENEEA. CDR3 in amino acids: CASSLHGQGGRTNNEQFF. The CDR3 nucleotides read TGTGCCAGCAGCTTACACGGCCAGGGCGGGAGGACCAACAATGAGCAGTTCTTC.

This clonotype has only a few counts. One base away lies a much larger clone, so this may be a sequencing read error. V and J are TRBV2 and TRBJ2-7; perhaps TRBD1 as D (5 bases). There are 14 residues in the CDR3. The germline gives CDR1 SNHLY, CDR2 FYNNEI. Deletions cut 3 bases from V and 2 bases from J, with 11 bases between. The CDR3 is CASSDRAGTYEQYF. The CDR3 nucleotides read TGTGCCAGCAGTGACAGGGCAGGGACCTACGAGCAGTACTTC.

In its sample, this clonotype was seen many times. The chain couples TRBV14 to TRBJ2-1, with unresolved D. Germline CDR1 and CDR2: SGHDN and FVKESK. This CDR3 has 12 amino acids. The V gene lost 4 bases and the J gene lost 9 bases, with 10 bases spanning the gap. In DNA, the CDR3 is TGTGCCAGCAGCCCGCATAACGGTGAGCAGTTCTTC. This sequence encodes CASSPHNGEQFF.

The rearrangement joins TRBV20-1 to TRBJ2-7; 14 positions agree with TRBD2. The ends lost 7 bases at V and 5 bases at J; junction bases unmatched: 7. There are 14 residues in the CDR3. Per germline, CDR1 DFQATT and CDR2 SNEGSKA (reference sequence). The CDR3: CSVYGTSGSDEQYF. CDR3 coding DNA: TGCAGTGTTTACGGGACTAGCGGGAGTGACGAGCAGTACTTC.

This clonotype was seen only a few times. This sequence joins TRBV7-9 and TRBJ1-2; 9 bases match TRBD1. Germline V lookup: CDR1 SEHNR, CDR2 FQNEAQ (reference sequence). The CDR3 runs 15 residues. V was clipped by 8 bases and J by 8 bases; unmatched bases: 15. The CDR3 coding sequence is TGTGCCAGCGAGACCTATCCGGGACAGGGTTACGGCTACACCTTC. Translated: CASETYPGQGYGYTF.

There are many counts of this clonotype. In DNA, the CDR3 is TGTGCCAGCGGAAAAGCTAGCGGGCTTTCCTACGAGCAGTACTTC. Protein product: CASGKASGLSYEQYF. The rearrangement links TRBV28 to TRBJ2-7, with 8 bases lining up with TRBD2. Germline V lookup: CDR1 MDHEN, CDR2 SYDVKM. Germline trimming cut 8 bases from V and 1 base from J; bases unmatched to any gene: 10. The CDR3 length is 15 residues.

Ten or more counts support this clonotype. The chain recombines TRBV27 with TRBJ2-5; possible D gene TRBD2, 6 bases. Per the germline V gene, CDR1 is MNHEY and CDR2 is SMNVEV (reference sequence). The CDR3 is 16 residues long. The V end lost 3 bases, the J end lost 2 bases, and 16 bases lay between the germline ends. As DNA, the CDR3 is TGTGCCAGCAGTTTTTTTTCGGCGGGGTTGCAAGAGACCCAGTACTTC. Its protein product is CASSFFSAGLQETQYF.

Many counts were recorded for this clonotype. The CDR3: CASSQSTGTPWEQYF. For the CDR3, the DNA is TGTGCCAGCAGCCAATCAACAGGGACTCCTTGGGAGCAGTACTTC. The chain links TRBV3-1 to TRBJ2-7; D may correspond to TRBD1 or TRBD2 (6 bases each). Germline CDR1 reads LGHDT; CDR2 reads YNNKEL (reference sequence). The ends were cut back, 2 bases at V and 7 bases at J, with 18 bases in the middle. The CDR3 has 15 amino acids.

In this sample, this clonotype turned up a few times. CDR3 nucleotides: TGTGCCAGCAGCTTAGGGGCTTATGGCTGGGAAAAACTGTTTTTT. Amino acids: CASSLGAYGWEKLFF. V and J are TRBV11-2 and TRBJ1-4; no clear D. The CDR3 has 15 amino acids. V was cut by 1 base and J by 8 bases, with 14 bases left in between. Germline V lookup: CDR1 SGHAT, CDR2 FQNNGV.

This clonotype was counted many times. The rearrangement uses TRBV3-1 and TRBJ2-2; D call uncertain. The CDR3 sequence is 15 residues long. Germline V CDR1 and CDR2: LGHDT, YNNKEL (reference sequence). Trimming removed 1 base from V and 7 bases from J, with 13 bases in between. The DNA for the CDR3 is TGTGCCAGCAGCCAAGCGTCAGGTGTAATCGGGGAGCTGTTTTTT. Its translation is CASSQASGVIGELFF.

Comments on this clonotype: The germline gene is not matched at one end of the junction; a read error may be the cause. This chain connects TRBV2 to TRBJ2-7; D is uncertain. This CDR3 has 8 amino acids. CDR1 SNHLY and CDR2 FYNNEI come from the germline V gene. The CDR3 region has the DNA TGTGCCAGCAGTGGGTCGGACTTC. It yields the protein CASSGSDF.

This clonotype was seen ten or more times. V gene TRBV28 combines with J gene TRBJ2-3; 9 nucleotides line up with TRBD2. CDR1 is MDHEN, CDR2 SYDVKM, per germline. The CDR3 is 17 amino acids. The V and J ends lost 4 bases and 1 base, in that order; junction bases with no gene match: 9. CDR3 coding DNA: TGTGCCAGCAGTTCCCCTCGGGCGGGAGGGCGCACAGATACGCAGTATTTT. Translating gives CASSSPRAGGRTDTQYF.

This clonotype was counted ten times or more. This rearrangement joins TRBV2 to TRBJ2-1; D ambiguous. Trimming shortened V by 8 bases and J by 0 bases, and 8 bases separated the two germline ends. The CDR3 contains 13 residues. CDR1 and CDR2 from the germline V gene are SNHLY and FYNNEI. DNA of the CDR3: TGTGCCAGCTATAAAAGCTCCTACAATGAGCAGTTCTTC. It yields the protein CASYKSSYNEQFF.